This is a list of T cell receptor beta chains from one sample in a study of T cells in Graves' hyperthyroidism and ophthalmopathy. TCRdb fed the multiplex PCR reads into MiXCR, producing one record per CDR3 protein. The table lists over 300,000 distinct CDR3 sequences, more than 11% of them singletons, with roughly 11% in the top ten. The sample consisted of blood. The receptors were sampled from an older woman with Graves' hyperthyroidism. Both conserved end residues are part of each CDR3. The D gene is left open where the match is weak. Size values are once, few and many counts, or a class for expanded clones, and some rows have none.

TRBV5-1	.	many	TRBJ1-5	TGCGCCAGCAGCTCGACAGAGGGAGGTCAGCCCCAGCATTTT	CASSSTEGGQPQHF
TRBV18	.	few	TRBJ2-1	TGTGCCAGCTCACCACCGAGTTTTTGGAATGAGCAGTTCTTC	CASSPPSFWNEQFF
TRBV20-1	.	many	TRBJ2-1	TGCAGTGCTAGAGATCTAGTGAGGCGGCAGTTCTTC	CSARDLVRRQFF
TRBV28	.	many	TRBJ2-3	TGTGCCAGCAGTCCCGGAGGTCCGGGGGATACGCAGTATTTT	CASSPGGPGDTQYF
TRBV20-1	.	many	TRBJ2-3	TGCAGTGCCGGGTCGGAAACAGATACGCAGTATTTT	CSAGSETDTQYF
TRBV20-1	TRBD2	many	TRBJ2-4	TGCAGTGCTAGAGGGTCAAGCGGGAAGCTAAACATTCAGTACTTC	CSARGSSGKLNIQYF
TRBV27	TRBD1	few	TRBJ2-3	TGTGCCAGCAGGGGGGGGACAGGGTCGCAGTATTTT	CASRGGTGSQYF
TRBV20-1	.	many	TRBJ1-2	TGCAGTGTCCCGGCGGGCAGTGTCAACTATGGCTACACCTTC	CSVPAGSVNYGYTF
TRBV20-1	.	many	TRBJ2-5	TGCAGTGCTAGAGGGAAGCGAAGGGAGACCCAGTACTTC	CSARGKRRETQYF
TRBV6-1	TRBD2	.	TRBJ2-1	TGTGCCAGCAGTCGCCCACTAGCGGGGAAGGACATTAAGCAGTTCTTC	CASSRPLAGKDIKQFF
TRBV29-1	TRBD2	.	TRBJ2-7	TGCAGCGTTGAAAGTTGGGCTAGCGGGAGGGGTGGGGAGCAGTACTTC	CSVESWASGRGGEQYF
TRBV12-3/TRBV12-4	TRBD1	many	TRBJ2-7	TGTGCCAGCGGGAGACAGGGGGTAGGGGAGCAGTACTTC	CASGRQGVGEQYF
TRBV6-4	.	few	TRBJ2-3	TGTGCCAGCAGTGACCGTCCCGGGTCCACAGATACGCAGTATTTT	CASSDRPGSTDTQYF
TRBV11-2	.	.	TRBJ1-2	TGTGCCAGCAGCTTAGTCGGAGACTATGGCTACACCTTC	CASSLVGDYGYTF
TRBV20-1	TRBD1	.	TRBJ1-5	TGCAGTGCTAGAGATGGGGCAGGGGGCAAGCAGCCCCAGCATTTT	CSARDGAGGKQPQHF
TRBV2	TRBD2	many	TRBJ2-5	TGTGCCAGCAGTCTAACTAGCGGGAGTATGTACTTC	CASSLTSGSMYF
TRBV19	.	many	TRBJ1-2	TGTGCCAGTACCCCAGGAGGTGGGAACTATGGCTACACCTTC	CASTPGGGNYGYTF
TRBV29-1	TRBD2	few	TRBJ2-4	TGCAGCGTTGAAGCCCCCGATGGAGGGAGGGACATTCAGTACTTC	CSVEAPDGGRDIQYF
TRBV5-1	TRBD1	many	TRBJ1-1	TGCGCCAGCAGCCAAGGACAGGGGGGAGAGGCTTTCTTT	CASSQGQGGEAFF
TRBV11-2	.	many	TRBJ2-3	TGTGCCAGCAGCTATGCCGGGCGCACTCCCCGGACAGATACGCAGTATTTT	CASSYAGRTPRTDTQYF
TRBV7-9	.	many	TRBJ1-1	TGTGCCAGCAGCTTAGTGGGACCCATGAACACTGAAGCTTTCTTT	CASSLVGPMNTEAFF
TRBV5-8	.	.	TRBJ1-4	TGTGCCAGCAGCTTCCCTCTGGGAACTAATGAAAAACTGTTTTTT	CASSFPLGTNEKLFF